The entry that follows covers one T cell receptor beta chain sequence. Its target is unknown. Investigators built TCR beta libraries using UMI-labeled 5' RACE. TCRdb processed the 5' RACE reads again and assigns one entry to each CDR3 protein, with no DNA. The data show 15,000 to 20,000 distinct CDR3 sequences, and the top ten clones hold 5.5% to 6%. This record belongs to a study of human CD8 memory T cell subsets. Study observations and caveats: Similarly high diversity was seen in stem-like memory and precursor exhausted T cells, but not in effector memory cells. Chao1 estimates indicated that stem-like memory T cells may be more diverse than precursor exhausted T cells.

The CDR3 covers 11 residues. Per the germline V gene, CDR1 is DFQATT and CDR2 is SNEGSKA (reference sequence). The RNA's source was duplicate vials of under 160,000 sorted CD8+ T cells per subset. The TCR comes from a human donor in good health. The genes are TRBV20-1 and TRBJ2-1; the D call from TCRdb, TRBD1, cannot be confirmed without DNA. Material: CD8+ stem-like memory T cells (TSCM and TCM) sorted from PBMCs. Subset denoted: stem-like memory CD8 T cells (TSTEM), CCR7+ PD-1- TIGIT-. The CDR3 region is CSARGALEQFF.